The 6 T cell receptor beta chains presented below share a single source sample, sequenced in a study of cytomegalovirus exposure and HLA in healthy donors. It was with 60 Vbeta and 13 Jbeta primers that the PCR ran. TCRdb's copy holds only in-frame clones and misses some; the assay was immunoSEQ multiplex PCR. The data contain about 200,000 clones, 60% to 80% of them seen just once; the ten biggest clones take up 1.5% to 2%. The sequencing input was PBMCs. These receptors were obtained from a male donor in good health and CMV-seronegative.

The CDR3 DNA reads as TGTGCCAGCAGCTTGTTGAGCGGCTACTACGAGCAGTACTTC. Translation gives CASSLLSGYYEQYF. This rearrangement joins TRBV5-5 to TRBJ2-7; TRBD2 might be the D (5 bases). This CDR3 is 14 amino acids long. Germline-derived CDR1 and CDR2 are SGHKS and YYEKEE (reference sequence). The ends were cut back, 1 base at V and 3 bases at J, with 11 bases in the middle. Full variable domain (rest looked up from reference TRBV5-5 and TRBJ2-7): DAGVTQSPTHLIKTRGQQVTLRCSPISGHKSVSWYQQVLGQGPQFIFQYYEKEERGRGNFPDRFSARQFPNYSSELNVNALLLGDSALYLCASSLLSGYYEQYFGPGTRLTVT.

For this clone: Other nucleotide sequences from this sample produce the same CDR3. The chain couples TRBV10-1 to TRBJ2-1, with 11 bases lining up with TRBD2. Germline values: CDR1 WNHNN, CDR2 SYGVQD (reference sequence). The CDR3 is 17 residues long. The J segment lost 9 bases and the V segment lost 2 bases, leaving 12 bases of the junction unmatched. The CDR3 region is CASSEGVASGRRSEQFF. CDR3 coding DNA: TGCGCCAGCAGTGAGGGGGTAGCTAGCGGGAGGCGAAGTGAGCAGTTCTTC.

This clone was recorded a few times. V and J are TRBV27 and TRBJ1-2; D perhaps matches TRBD1 (5 bases). Trimming shortened V by 7 bases and J by 0 bases, and 9 bases separated the two germline ends. The CDR3 is 13 amino acids. Germline V gives CDR1 MNHEY, CDR2 SMNVEV (reference sequence). The CDR3 DNA sequence: TGTGCCAGCACCTCGGACACTAACTATGGCTACACCTTC. Encoded protein: CASTSDTNYGYTF.

The rearrangement uses TRBV23-1 and TRBJ2-1; 13 bases line up with TRBD2. TRBV23-1 is noted as an ORF with a role that remains uncertain. The CDR3 spans 18 residues. V shed 7 bases, J shed 2 bases, and the junction held 11 bases outside the gene matches. The CDR3 DNA sequence: TGCGCCAGCACCCCTGGACTAGCGGGAGCAGGGGCCTACAATGAGCAGTTCTTC. Encoded protein: CASTPGLAGAGAYNEQFF.

Turning to this clone: Germline is not matched at one junction end, which may reflect a read error. The chain recombines TRBV7-9 with TRBJ2-5; D might be TRBD2 (5 bases). CDR3 length equals 12 residues. Germline assignment: CDR1 SEHNR and CDR2 FQNEAQ (reference sequence). The CDR3 protein is CSSSGQLETQYF. The CDR3 DNA reads as TGTTCCAGCAGCGGTCAGTTGGAGACCCAGTACTTC.

The V call is TRBV5-1, the J call TRBJ2-3, with 10 positions matching TRBD2. After removal of 3 bases from V and 3 bases from J, the junction contained 1 base not matched to a gene. Germline assignment: CDR1 SGHRS and CDR2 YFSETQ. The CDR3 extends over 14 amino acids. This CDR3 is CASSWGLATDTQYF. The DNA for the CDR3 is TGCGCCAGCAGCTGGGGACTAGCGACAGATACGCAGTATTTT.